The entry below describes one T cell receptor (beta chain). What it binds is not known. Here immunoSEQ multiplex PCR was the method, and the copy in TCRdb shows in-frame clones only, minus some. Of approximately 19,000 clones in the sample, roughly 82% were seen once. Germline V gene data show CDR1 as SGHVS and CDR2 as FNYEAQ. The CDR3 contains 15 residues. J was trimmed by 6 bases and V by 8 bases; bases with no gene match: 15. This entry belongs to a study of graft-versus-host responses after intestinal transplantation. Across the whole study: Recipients were given multivisceral, liver-intestinal, or isolated intestinal transplants. Recipients across the board were started on anti-thymocyte globulin induction, then kept on tacrolimus and steroids for around 3 years.

Study results and caveats: GvH clones occurred in recipient marrow; some first appeared in ileum or blood.

The material was PBMCs, obtained 14 days after transplant. The TCR was taken from a human patient who received an intestinal transplant, so some T cells may come from the graft donor. The gene calls are TRBV7-6 and TRBJ2-7; 8 bases are a match to TRBD2. The chain's CDR3 is CASALGAGLVSEQYF. The CDR3 region has the DNA TGTGCCAGCGCCCTAGGGGCGGGACTAGTCTCCGAGCAGTACTTC.